This T cell receptor (beta chain) is drawn from a study of cytomegalovirus exposure and HLA in healthy donors. Details on this clone: Its antigen remains unidentified.

The study, taken as a whole, reports: Likely technical artifact: a cluster of highly shared sequence variants.

The PCR ran on 60 Vbeta and 13 Jbeta primers. The protocol was immunoSEQ multiplex PCR, while the TCRdb copy is restricted to in-frame clones and leaves out a portion. The table shows fewer than 200,000 clones, with around 82% occurring only once. V was pared by 7 bases and J by 2 bases, with 9 bases of the junction left unmatched. The CDR3 is 15 residues long. CDR1 is SQVTM, CDR2 ANQGSEA, per germline. This chain links TRBV29-1 with TRBJ2-3; TRBD1 aligns across 10 bases. This TCR was sampled from a male donor in good health and CMV-seronegative. What was sequenced was PBMCs. The CDR3 region is CSETRTGGNTDTQYF. In DNA, the CDR3 is TGCAGCGAAACTAGGACAGGGGGGAACACAGATACGCAGTATTTT.